The 15 T cell receptor beta chains listed next were all sequenced from one sample in a study of cytomegalovirus exposure and HLA in healthy donors. The PCR ran on 60 Vbeta and 13 Jbeta primers. This table comes from immunoSEQ multiplex PCR, and its TCRdb copy is limited to in-frame clones, with some not included. This sample has approximately 100,000 clones, with 65% found just once. Sample: PBMCs. These receptors came from a man younger than 45 in good health and CMV-seropositive.

CDR3 loop: CASSRPGLPEVNEQYF. The CDR3 DNA reads TGTGCCAGCAGCCGACCGGGACTGCCTGAAGTGAACGAGCAGTACTTC. This chain uses TRBV7-2 with TRBJ2-7, with D maybe TRBD2 (6 bases). The CDR3 covers 16 residues. The germline CDR1 and CDR2 sequences are SGHTA and FQGNSA. V lost 5 bases and J lost 5, with 22 bases in between.

A few counts support this clone. The J gene is TRBJ2-5, the V gene TRBV6-6; no clear D gene. V gave up 2 bases and J gave up 5 bases, with 9 bases separating them. The germline gives CDR1 MNHNY, CDR2 SVGAGI (reference sequence). CDR3 length: 13 residues. Here the CDR3 DNA reads TGTGCCAGCAGTTACCCTGCGGAGGAGACCCAGTACTTC. Amino acids: CASSYPAEETQYF.

This clone showed up just a few times. The J gene is TRBJ1-2, the V gene TRBV4-1; no reliable D call. Germline loops: CDR1 MGHRA, CDR2 YSYEKL. V was clipped by 0 bases and J by 1 base, with 12 bases between them. The CDR3 runs to 16 residues. CDR3 amino acids: CASSQDTTVVNYGYTF. Written as DNA, the CDR3 is TGCGCCAGCAGCCAAGACACAACCGTGGTTAACTATGGCTACACCTTC.

The V and J genes are TRBV6-5 and TRBJ1-4, with D tentatively TRBD1 (6 bases). CDR1 is MNHEY and CDR2 is SVGAGI in the germline V gene. The length of the CDR3 is 16 residues. V was cut by 0 bases and J by 3 bases, with 11 bases left in between. For the CDR3, the DNA is TGTGCCAGCAGTTACTCGTACGGACAGTCTAATGAAAAACTGTTTTTT. The encoded protein is CASSYSYGQSNEKLFF.

This clone appeared many times. The V and J genes are TRBV5-6 and TRBJ1-3; TRBD1 matches at 7 bases. The ends lost 1 base at V and 0 bases at J; junction bases unmatched: 7. The CDR3 is made up of 17 amino acids. From germline, CDR1 is SGHDT and CDR2 YYEEEE. The CDR3 region has the DNA TGTGCCAGCAGCTTGCCGGACAGGAAACTCTCTGGAAACACCATATATTTT. It encodes CASSLPDRKLSGNTIYF.

The CDR3 here is CATSPPEWTSGGRYEQFF. The CDR3 DNA is TGTGCCACCAGCCCACCGGAGTGGACTAGCGGGGGGAGGTATGAGCAGTTCTTC. This rearrangement joins TRBV15 to TRBJ2-1; TRBD2 matches 14 bases. CDR1 is LNHNV and CDR2 is YYDKDF in the germline V gene (reference sequence). The CDR3 length is 18 residues. After removal of 5 bases from V and 8 bases from J, the junction contained 14 bases not matched to a gene.

Worth noting for this clone: The junction differs from germline at one of its ends, possibly a read error. The J gene is TRBJ1-1, the V gene TRBV7-9; D is unresolved. In germline, CDR1 is SEHNR, CDR2 FQNEAQ (reference sequence). The CDR3 consists of 11 residues. CDR3 DNA sequence: TGTTCCAGCAGTTCCTACACTGAAGCTTTCTTT. It yields the protein CSSSSYTEAFF.

The chain links TRBV4-1 to TRBJ1-5; TRBD1 might be the D (5 bases). Looked up from germline, CDR1 is MGHRA and CDR2 is YSYEKL. The CDR3 runs 16 residues. Trimming left V 0 bases short and J 5 bases short, with 14 bases between. In nucleotides, the CDR3 is TGCGCCAGCAGCCAAGATCCCCCAGACAGACATCAGCCCCAGCATTTT. Translating it yields CASSQDPPDRHQPQHF.

J is TRBJ2-5 and V is TRBV19; D might be TRBD2 (6 bases). Germline-derived CDR1 and CDR2 are LNHDA and SQIVND (reference sequence). The V gene lost 3 bases and the J gene lost 1 base, with 12 bases spanning the gap. There are 15 residues in the CDR3. The CDR3 nucleotides read TGTGCCAGTAGTATGCGGCGGGACCGCCAAGAGACCCAGTACTTC. Its protein product is CASSMRRDRQETQYF.

This clone was counted at least ten times. The V gene is TRBV5-6, the J gene TRBJ1-1, with TRBD1 as a possible D gene (6 bases). V was trimmed by 0 bases and J by 5 bases, leaving 14 bases between them. The CDR3 has 15 residues. The germline V gene has CDR1 SGHDT and CDR2 YYEEEE. The CDR3 DNA reads as TGTGCCAGCAGCTTGGAGGACAGTTTGTGGACTGAAGCTTTCTTT. It is translated as CASSLEDSLWTEAFF.

The chain couples TRBV7-8 to TRBJ2-3, with 7 bases matching TRBD2. The germline CDR1 and CDR2 sequences are SGHVS and FQNEAQ. V trimming: 5 bases; J trimming: 0 bases; junction bases outside the gene matches: 5. The CDR3 consists of 15 residues. The CDR3 nucleotides read TGTGCCAGCAGCAAAGCGGGGTCTAGCACAGATACGCAGTATTTT. As protein: CASSKAGSSTDTQYF.

J is TRBJ2-1 and V is TRBV13; D uncertain. The CDR3 has 15 residues. Germline V CDR1 and CDR2: PRHDT, FYEKMQ (reference sequence). V lost 4 bases to trimming and J lost 1 base, with 11 bases between them. CDR3 bases: TGTGCCAGCAGCTCCTTACCCGGGTCCTACAATGAGCAGTTCTTC. Translating it yields CASSSLPGSYNEQFF.

CDR3 region: CASSIDRTSGGVLQETQYF. The CDR3 coding sequence is TGTGCCAGTAGTATAGATCGGACTAGCGGGGGAGTCCTCCAAGAGACCCAGTACTTC. The J gene is TRBJ2-5, the V gene TRBV19; 13 nucleotides align to TRBD2. Trimming removed 0 bases from V and 1 base from J; junction bases left unmatched: 8. Germline assignment: CDR1 LNHDA and CDR2 SQIVND (reference sequence). The CDR3 is 19 amino acids.

This clone was seen a handful of times. The CDR3 spells CASSSLGQPYSYEQYF. CDR3 coding DNA: TGCGCCAGCAGCTCTCTGGGACAGCCCTACTCCTACGAGCAGTACTTC. The gene calls are TRBV5-1 and TRBJ2-7; the match to TRBD1 covers 7 bases. From germline, CDR1 is SGHRS and CDR2 YFSETQ. V lost 3 bases and J lost 0; bases outside the gene matches: 9. This CDR3 has 16 amino acids. The variable domain in full, completed from reference TRBV5-1 and TRBJ2-7, reads KAGVTQTPRYLIKTRGQQVTLSCSPISGHRSVSWYQQTPGQGLQFLFEYFSETQRNKGNFPGRFSGRQFSNSRSEMNVSTLELGDSALYLCASSSLGQPYSYEQYFGPGTRLTVT.

V usage is TRBV7-6 and J usage is TRBJ2-7, with TRBD2 identical over 9 bases. V dropped 6 bases and J dropped 2; count of bases not matched to a gene: 5. The CDR3 is 14 amino acids. Germline V gene data show CDR1 as SGHVS and CDR2 as FNYEAQ. This CDR3 is CASSFSGGPYEQYF. CDR3 nucleotides: TGTGCCAGCAGTTTTAGCGGGGGTCCCTACGAGCAGTACTTC.